A selection of T cell receptor beta chains follows, all from one sample in a study of T cell responses to AZD1222 COVID-19 vaccine. The data were produced by immunoSEQ multiplex PCR, yet TCRdb's version contains in-frame clones alone and is incomplete. The sample yields some 140,000 clones, about 93% seen once. Sample: peripheral blood, taken on day 0 of AZD1222 vaccination. The receptors were sampled from an adult in good health. Each CDR3 is given with its conserved first and last residue. The D gene is left open where the match is weak. Expanded clones get a size class; other rows say once, few or many, or leave the size out.

cdr3_nt: TGTGCCAGTAAAACGGGAGGTGAAACCGGGGAGCTGTTTTTT; cdr3_aa: CASKTGGETGELFF; v_call: TRBV19; d_call: TRBD2; j_call: TRBJ2-2; clone_size: -
cdr3_nt: TGTGCCAGCAGCGTCGGCCTCTACTATGGCTACACCTTC; cdr3_aa: CASSVGLYYGYTF; v_call: TRBV9; d_call: -; j_call: TRBJ1-2; clone_size: -
cdr3_nt: TGCGCCAGCAGCGACGTACAACGGGGCCACTATGGCTACACCTTC; cdr3_aa: CASSDVQRGHYGYTF; v_call: TRBV5-1; d_call: -; j_call: TRBJ1-2; clone_size: -
cdr3_nt: TGTGCCAGCAGCGTAGCGGCCGGGCAGCCCCAGCATTTT; cdr3_aa: CASSVAAGQPQHF; v_call: TRBV9; d_call: -; j_call: TRBJ1-5; clone_size: -
cdr3_nt: TGTGCCAGCTGGGGACAGGGGAAGGACACCGGGGAGCTGTTTTTT; cdr3_aa: CASWGQGKDTGELFF; v_call: TRBV7-2; d_call: TRBD1; j_call: TRBJ2-2; clone_size: -
cdr3_nt: TGTGCCAGCTCACCAGGGACTAGTGGGTACGAGCAGTACTTC; cdr3_aa: CASSPGTSGYEQYF; v_call: TRBV18; d_call: TRBD2; j_call: TRBJ2-7; clone_size: -
cdr3_nt: TGCAGCGTTGACGGTCATAGCAATCAGCCCCAGCATTTT; cdr3_aa: CSVDGHSNQPQHF; v_call: TRBV29-1; d_call: -; j_call: TRBJ1-5; clone_size: -
cdr3_nt: TGTGCCAGCAGCTTAAAGGGCGGACACTACGAGCAGTACTTC; cdr3_aa: CASSLKGGHYEQYF; v_call: TRBV7-9; d_call: -; j_call: TRBJ2-7; clone_size: -
cdr3_nt: TGTGCCAGCAGCCAGAGAACTACTAGTACAGAGACCCAGTACTTC; cdr3_aa: CASSQRTTSTETQYF; v_call: TRBV4-2; d_call: -; j_call: TRBJ2-5; clone_size: -
cdr3_nt: TGCGCCAGCAGCTTGGAGTCCAGAAATCAGCCCCAGCATTTT; cdr3_aa: CASSLESRNQPQHF; v_call: TRBV5-1; d_call: -; j_call: TRBJ1-5; clone_size: few
cdr3_nt: TGTGCCAGCAGCCCGGGAGGTGGTGGGCCCAATGAGCAGTTCTTC; cdr3_aa: CASSPGGGGPNEQFF; v_call: TRBV7-3; d_call: TRBD2; j_call: TRBJ2-1; clone_size: -
cdr3_nt: TGTGCCAGCAGCTCCGACGATTACGAGCAGTACTTC; cdr3_aa: CASSSDDYEQYF; v_call: TRBV7-9; d_call: -; j_call: TRBJ2-7; clone_size: few
cdr3_nt: TGCGCCAGCAGCCAAGACCGTGAGCGGGAGGGCCTTGGCAATGAGCAGTTCTTC; cdr3_aa: CASSQDREREGLGNEQFF; v_call: TRBV4-1; d_call: TRBD2; j_call: TRBJ2-1; clone_size: -
cdr3_nt: TGTGCCAGTAGTCCCCCGCCAGCGGGATTGAAAATGAATGAGCAGTTCTTC; cdr3_aa: CASSPPPAGLKMNEQFF; v_call: TRBV19; d_call: TRBD2; j_call: TRBJ2-1; clone_size: -
cdr3_nt: TGTGCCAGCGCAGACAGGGAGGTTTCACCCCTCCACTTT; cdr3_aa: CASADREVSPLHF; v_call: TRBV12-3/TRBV12-4; d_call: TRBD1; j_call: TRBJ1-6; clone_size: -
cdr3_nt: TGTGCCAGCAGCAAACAGGGGGACGATGGCTACACCTTC; cdr3_aa: CASSKQGDDGYTF; v_call: TRBV27; d_call: TRBD1; j_call: TRBJ1-2; clone_size: -
cdr3_nt: TGTGCCAGCAGTGCCACCCGCGGGACTAGCGGGAGGATCCACAATGAGCAGTTCTTC; cdr3_aa: CASSATRGTSGRIHNEQFF; v_call: TRBV6-4; d_call: TRBD2; j_call: TRBJ2-1; clone_size: -
cdr3_nt: TGCGCCAGCACGATGCAGGGGGCAAACGAGCAGTACTTC; cdr3_aa: CASTMQGANEQYF; v_call: TRBV5-1; d_call: TRBD1; j_call: TRBJ2-7; clone_size: -